The clone carrying this T cell receptor (beta chain) came up once. These data belong to a study of blood T cell repertoires in COVID-19. Authors' methods: Nucleated cell counts were estimated from reference gene primer amplification. Repertoires were generated with immunoSEQ multiplex PCR, while TCRdb's copy carries only in-frame clones and drops some. V, J and clone size are taken as reported in that table, and D and trimming were inferred from the DNA itself. The repertoire holds about 200,000 clones, with 82% as singletons. The clonotype originates from a middle-aged woman with acute or convalescent COVID-19. Sequenced material: peripheral blood.

The DNA of the CDR3 is TGTGCCAGCAGCTTGATGACAGGGATGGACTATGGCTACACCTTC. This translates into CASSLMTGMDYGYTF. This sequence joins TRBV13 and TRBJ1-2; 7 bases map to TRBD1. With 3 bases clipped from V and 3 bases from J, the junction kept 7 bases outside the gene matches. Looked up from germline, CDR1 is PRHDT and CDR2 is FYEKMQ (reference sequence). The CDR3 length is 15 residues.